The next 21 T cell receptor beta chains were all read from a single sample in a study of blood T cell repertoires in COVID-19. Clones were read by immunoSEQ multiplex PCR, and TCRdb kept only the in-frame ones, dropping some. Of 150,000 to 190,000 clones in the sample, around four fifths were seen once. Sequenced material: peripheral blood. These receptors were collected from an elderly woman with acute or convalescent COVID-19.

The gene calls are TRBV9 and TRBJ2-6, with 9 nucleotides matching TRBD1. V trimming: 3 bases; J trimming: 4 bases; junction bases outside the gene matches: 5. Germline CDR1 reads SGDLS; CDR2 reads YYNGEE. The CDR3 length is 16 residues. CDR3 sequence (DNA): TGTGCCAGCAGCGCGGGACAGGGTTCCGGGGCCAACGTCCTGACTTTC. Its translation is CASSAGQGSGANVLTF.

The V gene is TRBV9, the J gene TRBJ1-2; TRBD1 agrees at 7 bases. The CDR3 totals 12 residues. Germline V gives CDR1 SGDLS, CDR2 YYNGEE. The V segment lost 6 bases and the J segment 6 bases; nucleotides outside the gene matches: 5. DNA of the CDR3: TGTGCCAGCACCCGAACAGGGGATGGCTACACCTTC. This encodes CASTRTGDGYTF.

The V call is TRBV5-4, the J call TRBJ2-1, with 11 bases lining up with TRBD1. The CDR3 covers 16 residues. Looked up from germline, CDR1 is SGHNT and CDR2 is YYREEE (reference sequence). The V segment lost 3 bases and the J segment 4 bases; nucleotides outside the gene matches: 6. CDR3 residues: CASSSGGTGGYNEQFF. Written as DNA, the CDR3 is TGTGCCAGCAGCTCCGGGGGGACAGGGGGGTACAATGAGCAGTTCTTC.

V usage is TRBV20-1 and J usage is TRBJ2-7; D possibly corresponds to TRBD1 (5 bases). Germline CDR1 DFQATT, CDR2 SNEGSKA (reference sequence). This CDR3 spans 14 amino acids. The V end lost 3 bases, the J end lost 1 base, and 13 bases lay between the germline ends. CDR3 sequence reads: CSASYRSRSYEQYF. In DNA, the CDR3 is TGCAGTGCTAGTTACAGGTCCCGATCCTACGAGCAGTACTTC.

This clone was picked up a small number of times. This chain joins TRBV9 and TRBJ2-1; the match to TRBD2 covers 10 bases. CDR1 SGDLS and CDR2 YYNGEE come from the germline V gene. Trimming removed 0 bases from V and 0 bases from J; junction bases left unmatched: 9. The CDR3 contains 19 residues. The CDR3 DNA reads TGTGCCAGCAGCGTAGGGAGTCTAGCGGGGGTCAGCTCCTACAATGAGCAGTTCTTC. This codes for CASSVGSLAGVSSYNEQFF.

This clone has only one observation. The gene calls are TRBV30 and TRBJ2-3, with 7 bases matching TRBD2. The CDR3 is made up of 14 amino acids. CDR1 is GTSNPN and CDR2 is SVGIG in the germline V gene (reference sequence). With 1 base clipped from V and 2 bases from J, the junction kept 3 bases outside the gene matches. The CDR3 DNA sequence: TGTGCCTGGAGTGGCGGGGGAGACACAGATACGCAGTATTTT. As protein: CAWSGGGDTDTQYF.

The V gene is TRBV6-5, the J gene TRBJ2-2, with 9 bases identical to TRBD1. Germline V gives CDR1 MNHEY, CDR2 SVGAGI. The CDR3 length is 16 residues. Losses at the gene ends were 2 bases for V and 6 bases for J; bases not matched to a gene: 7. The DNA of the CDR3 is TGTGCCAGCAGTTACGGGGGACAGGGTGAAGCCGGGGAGCTGTTTTTT. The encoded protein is CASSYGGQGEAGELFF.

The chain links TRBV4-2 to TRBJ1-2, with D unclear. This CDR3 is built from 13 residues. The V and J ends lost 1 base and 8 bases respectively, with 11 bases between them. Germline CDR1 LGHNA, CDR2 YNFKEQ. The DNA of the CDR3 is TGTGCCAGCAGCCAAGGGTCGAGCGACGGCTACACCTTC. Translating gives CASSQGSSDGYTF.

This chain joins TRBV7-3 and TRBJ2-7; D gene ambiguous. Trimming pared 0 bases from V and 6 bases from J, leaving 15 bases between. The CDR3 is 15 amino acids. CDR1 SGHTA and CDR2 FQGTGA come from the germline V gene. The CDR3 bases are TGTGCCAGCAGCTTAACAGCCCCAAATGCCGGCGAGCAGTACTTC. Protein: CASSLTAPNAGEQYF.

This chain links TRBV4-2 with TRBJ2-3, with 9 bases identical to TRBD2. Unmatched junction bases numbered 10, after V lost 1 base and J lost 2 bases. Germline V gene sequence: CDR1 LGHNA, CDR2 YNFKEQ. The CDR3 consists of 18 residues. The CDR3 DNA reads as TGTGCCAGCAGCCAAGGAGATCTAGCGGGGAGAGACACAGATACGCAGTATTTT. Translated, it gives CASSQGDLAGRDTDTQYF.

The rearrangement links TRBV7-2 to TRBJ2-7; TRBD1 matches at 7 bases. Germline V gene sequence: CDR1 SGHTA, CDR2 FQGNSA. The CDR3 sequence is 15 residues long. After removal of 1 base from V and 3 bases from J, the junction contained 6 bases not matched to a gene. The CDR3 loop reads CASSLDQGVFYEQYF. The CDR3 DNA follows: TGTGCCAGCAGCTTAGACCAGGGGGTATTCTACGAGCAGTACTTC.

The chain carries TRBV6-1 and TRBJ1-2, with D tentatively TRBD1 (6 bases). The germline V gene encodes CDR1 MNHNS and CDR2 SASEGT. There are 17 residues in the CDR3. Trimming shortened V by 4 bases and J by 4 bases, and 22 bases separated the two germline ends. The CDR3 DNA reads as TGTGCCAGCAGTGGCCCGGGACATTATTCCCTCAGCTATGGCTACACCTTC. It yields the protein CASSGPGHYSLSYGYTF.

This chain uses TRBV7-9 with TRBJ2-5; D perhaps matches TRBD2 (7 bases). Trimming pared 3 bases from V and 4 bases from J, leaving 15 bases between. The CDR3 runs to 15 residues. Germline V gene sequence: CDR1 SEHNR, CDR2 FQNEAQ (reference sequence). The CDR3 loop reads CASSFLGGPGETQYF. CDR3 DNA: TGTGCCAGCAGCTTCCTCGGGGGGCCTGGAGAGACCCAGTACTTC.

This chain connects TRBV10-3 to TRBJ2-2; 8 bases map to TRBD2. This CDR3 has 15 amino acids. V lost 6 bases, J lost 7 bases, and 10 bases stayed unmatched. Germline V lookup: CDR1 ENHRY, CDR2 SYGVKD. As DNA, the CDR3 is TGTGCCATCAGCCGGACTAGCTCTGTGAGCGGGGAGCTGTTTTTT. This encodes CAISRTSSVSGELFF.

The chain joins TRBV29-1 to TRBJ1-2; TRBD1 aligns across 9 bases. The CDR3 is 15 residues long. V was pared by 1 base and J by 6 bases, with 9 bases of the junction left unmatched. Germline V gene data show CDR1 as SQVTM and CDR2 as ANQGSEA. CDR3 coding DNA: TGCAGCGTTGAAGCTCGGGACAGGGTTTTCAATGGCTACACCTTC. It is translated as CSVEARDRVFNGYTF.

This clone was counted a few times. CDR3 nucleotides: TGTGCCACCAGCAGAGATCGCTCGGTTCGTGGCTACACCTTC. It codes for CATSRDRSVRGYTF. The chain uses TRBV15 and TRBJ1-2; D uncertain. Trimming took off 0 bases at V and 7 bases at J, with 12 bases between the two ends. The CDR3 spans 14 residues. Germline V gene sequence: CDR1 LNHNV, CDR2 YYDKDF (reference sequence).

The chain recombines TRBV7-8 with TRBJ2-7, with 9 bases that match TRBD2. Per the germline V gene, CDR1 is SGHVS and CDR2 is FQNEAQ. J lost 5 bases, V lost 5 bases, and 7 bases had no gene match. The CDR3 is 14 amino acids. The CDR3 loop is CASSPGTSLHEQYF. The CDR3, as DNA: TGTGCCAGCAGCCCGGGGACTAGCCTCCACGAGCAGTACTTC.

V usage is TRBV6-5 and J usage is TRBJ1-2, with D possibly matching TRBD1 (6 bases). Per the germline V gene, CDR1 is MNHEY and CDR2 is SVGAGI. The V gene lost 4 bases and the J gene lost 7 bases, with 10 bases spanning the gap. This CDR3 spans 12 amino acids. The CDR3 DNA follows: TGTGCCAGCAGTTCACAGGGAATTGGCTACACCTTC. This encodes CASSSQGIGYTF.

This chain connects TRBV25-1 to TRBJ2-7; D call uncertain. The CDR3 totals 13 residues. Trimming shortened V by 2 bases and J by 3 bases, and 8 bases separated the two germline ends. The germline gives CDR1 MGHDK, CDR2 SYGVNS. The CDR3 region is CASSEPGLYEQYF. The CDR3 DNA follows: TGTGCCAGCAGTGAACCAGGTCTCTACGAGCAGTACTTC.

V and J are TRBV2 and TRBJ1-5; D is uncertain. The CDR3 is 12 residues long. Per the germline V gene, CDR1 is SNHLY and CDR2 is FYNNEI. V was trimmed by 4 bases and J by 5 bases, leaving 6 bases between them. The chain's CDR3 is CASSVGDQPQHF. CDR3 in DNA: TGTGCCAGCAGTGTAGGAGATCAGCCCCAGCATTTT. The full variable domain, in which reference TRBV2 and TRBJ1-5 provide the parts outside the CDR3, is EPEVTQTPSHQVTQMGQEVILRCVPISNHLYFYWYRQILGQKVEFLVSFYNNEISEKSEIFDDQFSVERPDGSNFTLKIRSTKLEDSAMYFCASSVGDQPQHFGDGTRLSIL.

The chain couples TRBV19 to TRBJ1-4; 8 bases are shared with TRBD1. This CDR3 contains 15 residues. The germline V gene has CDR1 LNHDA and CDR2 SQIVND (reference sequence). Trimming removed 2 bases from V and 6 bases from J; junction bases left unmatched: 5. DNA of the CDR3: TGTGCCAGTAGTATACCGACAGGGGCGGATGAAAAACTGTTTTTT. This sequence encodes CASSIPTGADEKLFF.